The TCR beta chain described here comes from a study of chemoradiotherapy in HPV16-positive cancers. This CDR3 region has 15 residues. V dropped 7 bases and J dropped 5; count of bases not matched to a gene: 16. CDR1 and CDR2 from the germline V gene are SQVTM and ANQGSEA. Repeated repertoire sampling spanned the course of chemoradiotherapy. Only in-frame clones appear in the TCRdb table, and some are missing; sequencing was by immunoSEQ multiplex PCR. The repertoire holds around 68,000 clones, with approximately 91% as singletons. The clonotype was recovered from a human donor with HPV-associated anogenital cancer. The sequenced sample was blood, obtained from a patient who underwent chemoradiotherapy. The chain links TRBV29-1 to TRBJ1-2; 7 bases match TRBD1. The CDR3 DNA sequence: TGCAGCGGGATACTTACAGGGGTTACTAGTTATGGCTACACCTTC. Amino acids: CSGILTGVTSYGYTF.